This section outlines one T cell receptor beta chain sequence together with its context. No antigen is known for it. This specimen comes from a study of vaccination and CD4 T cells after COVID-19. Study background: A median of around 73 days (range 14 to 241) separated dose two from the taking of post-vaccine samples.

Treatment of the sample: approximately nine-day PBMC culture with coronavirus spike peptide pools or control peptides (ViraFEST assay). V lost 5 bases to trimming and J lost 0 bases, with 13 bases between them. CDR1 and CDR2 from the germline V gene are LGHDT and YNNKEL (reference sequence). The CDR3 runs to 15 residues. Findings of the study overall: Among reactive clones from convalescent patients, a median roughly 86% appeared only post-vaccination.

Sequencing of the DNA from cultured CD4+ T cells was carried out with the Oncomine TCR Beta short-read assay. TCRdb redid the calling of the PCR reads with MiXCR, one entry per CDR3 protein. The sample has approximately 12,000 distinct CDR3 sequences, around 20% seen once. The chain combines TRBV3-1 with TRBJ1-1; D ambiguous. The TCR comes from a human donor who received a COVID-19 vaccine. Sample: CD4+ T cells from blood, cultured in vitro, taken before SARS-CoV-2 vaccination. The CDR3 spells CASSTKAFMNTEAFF. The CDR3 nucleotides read TGTGCCAGCAGCACCAAGGCCTTTATGAACACTGAAGCTTTCTTT.